This TCR beta chain was obtained from a study of Ad26.COV2.S vaccination and SARS-CoV-2 variants (dated by TCRdb to the early 2020s). Describing the broader study: Vaccine-arm donors came from COV1001, a multicentre, randomized, double-blind, placebo-controlled phase I-IIa trial of Ad26.COV2.S in healthy adults. A total of some 30 samples were included in the TCR-sequenced set, comprising around 19 Ad26.COV2.S vaccine recipients, 5 placebo recipients and 8 SARS-CoV-2 convalescent individuals. Trial participants were randomized into five groups of five: low-dose or high-dose Ad26.COV2.S given once or twice, or placebo on both occasions. Ad26.COV2.S was administered intramuscularly at 5 x 10^10 or 1 x 10^11 viral particles, either as a single shot or as two shots given 56 days apart. Sequencing of the TCRbeta repertoire served to evaluate the specificity and breadth of SARS-CoV-2-reactive T cell receptors following Ad26.COV2.S vaccination. Throughout the experiments and outcome assessment, investigators stayed blinded to trial group allocation.

In light of the paper, this sample's treatment or condition label describes: around 19 received Ad26.COV2.S at low or high dose, single or two shots; about five received placebo; per-sample allocation not given. For vaccine and placebo recipients, the sequenced repertoires came from samples collected on day 63 after the first injection. Cohort 1b enrolled some 25 adults aged 18-55 years at a single site in Boston, USA, between 29 July and 7 August 2020. Ad26.COV2.S was a replication-incompetent adenovirus type 26 vector that expressed a prefusion-stabilized SARS-CoV-2 spike protein derived from the original Wuhan strain. This clone was seen only a few times. Its antigen is not yet known. No much larger clone is present one base from it, and per-base qualities are unavailable. This sample includes further DNA sequences coding for the same CDR3. Broader findings and caveats from the paper: The authors noted that total T cell responses may have been underestimated by the TCR breadth and depth analyses. After vaccination, substantial breadth of spike-specific CD8+ and CD4+ T cell responses was reported. Higher spike-specific TCR breadth was observed in Ad26.COV2.S recipients than in placebo recipients (P = 0.0014). Vaccine and placebo recipients had comparable non-spike TCR breadth, which fits with the vaccine containing only spike. Comparing responses between vaccine doses or regimens was not something the study was powered to do.

The germline V gene (reference sequence) gives CDR1 as SGHNT and CDR2 as YYREEE. CDR3 length: 11 amino acids, cysteine to phenylalanine. CDR3 DNA is the only sequence kept; it has 33 bases, read in frame from the first base. Deletion took 4 bases off V and 4 bases off J, with a span of 6 bases between the germline ends. The immunoSEQ Assay was used to sequence TCRbeta CDR3 regions. After extraction, genomic DNA underwent amplification by bias-controlled multiplex PCR, followed by high-throughput sequencing. Concerning the study's data processing: Collapsing and filtering of sequences were performed to quantify the absolute abundance of each unique TCRbeta CDR3 region. T cell fraction was estimated by normalizing TCRbeta template counts to usable DNA, with usable DNA measured through amplification of reference genes found in all nucleated cells. Repertoire TCRs were annotated as SARS-CoV-2-specific by exact matching of V gene, CDR3 amino acid sequence and J gene to a known reactive TCR set. The reference SARS-CoV-2 TCR set was derived from MIRA and filtered for enrichment in COVID-19-positive ImmuneCODE repertoires, a step that removed public or cross-reactive TCRs. Using the MIRA antigens, annotated TCRs were further analysed by specific ORF or by position within an ORF. Depth was the summed frequency of annotated unique rearrangements, while breadth was defined as annotated unique rearrangements over total unique productive rearrangements. TCR breadth was compared between groups using two-sided Wilcoxon rank-sum tests. Imported from immuneACCESS, the table was reduced by TCRdb to in-frame sequences with V and J called. These copies leave out some clones; in studies compared against another copy, an unresolved V gene accounts for under half, and the cause of the remainder is not known. V and J calls and clone size are as listed in that table; D and trimming were resolved from the DNA. The sample includes roughly 450,000 clones, with 80% to 95% observed a single time. 12% of the sample lies in the top ten.

The receptor's source is a person aged 18-60 years who received the Ad26.COV2.S COVID-19 vaccine or a placebo. The sequence joins TRBV5-4 to TRBJ2-7, with no D gene named confidently. Sequenced material: peripheral blood, taken in a trial of Ad26.COV2.S vaccine versus placebo. The CDR3 sequence is CASSLGYEQYF. In nucleotides, the sequence is TGTGCCAGCAGCCTTGGGTACGAGCAGTACTTC.